A single sample is the source of the 9 T cell receptor beta chains below, sequenced in a study of T cell responses to AZD1222 COVID-19 vaccine. TCRdb's copy holds only in-frame clones and misses some; the assay was immunoSEQ multiplex PCR. This sample carries more than 95,000 clones, 80% to 90% of them seen once, and the ten largest clones take roughly 3.9%. Sequences were derived from peripheral blood, sampled on day 0 of MenACWY control vaccination. The receptors stem from an adult in good health.

This chain uses TRBV5-4 with TRBJ2-1; D is perhaps TRBD2 (6 bases). This CDR3 contains 13 residues. Germline CDR1 is SGHNT and CDR2 is YYREEE (reference sequence). V was clipped by 2 bases and J by 7 bases, with 10 bases between them. CDR3 residues: CASSLAGRNEQFF. In DNA, the CDR3 is TGTGCCAGCAGCTTAGCCGGGAGAAATGAGCAGTTCTTC. The full variable domain, its missing parts supplied by reference TRBV5-4 and TRBJ2-1, is ETGVTQSPTHLIKTRGQQVTLRCSSQSGHNTVSWYQQALGQGPQFIFQYYREEENGRGNFPPRFSGLQFPNYSSELNVNALELDDSALYLCASSLAGRNEQFFGPGTRLTVL.

The chain employs TRBV12-3 or TRBV12-4 and TRBJ1-2; TRBD1 is a possible D gene (5 bases). Trimming shortened V by 5 bases and J by 1 base, and 8 bases separated the two germline ends. This CDR3 has 13 residues. The CDR3 nucleotides are TGTGCCAGCAGTAATCAGGGTAACTATGGCTACACCTTC. Translating gives CASSNQGNYGYTF.

J is TRBJ1-3 and V is TRBV7-2; D is unresolved. Germline assignment: CDR1 SGHTA and CDR2 FQGNSA. CDR3 size: 16 residues. V lost 1 base and J lost 2, with 12 bases in between. The DNA for the CDR3 is TGTGCCAGCAGCTTAGGGTCGGTAGGAGCTGGAAACACCATATATTTT. It yields the protein CASSLGSVGAGNTIYF.

The chain joins TRBV7-9 to TRBJ2-7, with TRBD1 matching 7 bases. V shed 7 bases, J shed 3 bases, and the junction held 9 bases outside the gene matches. This CDR3 is built from 14 residues. Germline CDR1 is SEHNR and CDR2 is FQNEAQ (reference sequence). The CDR3 protein is CASILTGSGYEQYF. In DNA form, the CDR3 reads TGTGCCAGCATCCTGACAGGGTCAGGCTACGAGCAGTACTTC.

The chain links TRBV7-9 to TRBJ2-7, with 8 bases lining up with TRBD1. The germline V gene has CDR1 SEHNR and CDR2 FQNEAQ (reference sequence). Trimming at V came to 5 bases and at J to 2 bases, leaving 5 bases not matched to a gene. The length of the CDR3 is 14 residues. Written as DNA, the CDR3 is TGTGCCAGCAGCCCCCGGGGACAGGCCTACGAGCAGTACTTC. Protein product: CASSPRGQAYEQYF.

In DNA form, the CDR3 reads TGTGCCAGCTCACTTTATTCCGGGGACAATGAGCAGTTCTTC. It yields the protein CASSLYSGDNEQFF. The genes are TRBV18 and TRBJ2-1; tentatively, D is TRBD2 (5 bases). Trimming took 4 bases from V and 5 from J, leaving 12 bases between them. The CDR3 totals 14 residues. The germline V gene has CDR1 KGHSH and CDR2 LQKENI.

The V gene is TRBV4-3, the J gene TRBJ1-1, with no clear D. Germline CDR1 LGHNA, CDR2 YSLEER. The CDR3 length is 14 residues. V was shortened by 1 base and J by 3 bases, with 9 bases between the two germline ends. The CDR3 loop is CASSQVTSYTEAFF. The CDR3 region has the DNA TGCGCCAGCAGCCAAGTTACTTCTTACACTGAAGCTTTCTTT.

The chain employs TRBV28 and TRBJ1-1; D is uncertain. This CDR3 has 14 residues. Germline assignment: CDR1 MDHEN and CDR2 SYDVKM. V was clipped by 4 bases and J by 0 bases, with 9 bases between them. DNA of the CDR3: TGTGCCAGCAGTTCTCGGTACATGAACACTGAAGCTTTCTTT. This translates into CASSSRYMNTEAFF.

V usage is TRBV28 and J usage is TRBJ1-6, with TRBD1 identical over 8 bases. J gave up 7 bases and V 3 bases, and 5 bases lay outside the gene matches. Germline V gene lookup returns CDR1 MDHEN and CDR2 SYDVKM. The CDR3 extends over 15 amino acids. CDR3 sequence: CASSFSGGRNSPLHF. The CDR3 DNA sequence: TGTGCCAGCAGTTTCTCAGGGGGCAGGAATTCACCCCTCCACTTT. Drawing the rest from reference TRBV28 and TRBJ1-6, the complete variable domain is DVKVTQSSRYLVKRTGEKVFLECVQDMDHENMFWYRQDPGLGLRLIYFSYDVKMKEKGDIPEGYSVSREKKERFSLILESASTNQTSMYLCASSFSGGRNSPLHFGNGTRLTVT.